The sequence of this TCR beta chain was determined in a study of blood T cells in healthy people across ages. Whenever a sample was processed, at least 7 million PBMCs were isolated. The use of a sample-barcoded 5' primer and a J-beta primer mix characterized a second PCR of roughly 6 to 11 cycles. Each cDNA molecule was tagged by a template-switch adaptor that had 12 random nucleotides. One entry per CDR3 protein, called by TCRdb with MiXCR from the 5' RACE reads. The sample has about 780,000 distinct CDR3 sequences, about 42% seen once. V was clipped by 5 bases and J by 8 bases, with 18 bases between them. This CDR3 has 14 amino acids. Germline V gene sequence: CDR1 MNHEY, CDR2 SMNVEV (reference sequence).

This rearrangement joins TRBV27 to TRBJ1-1; unclear D gene. The source of this sequence is an elderly man in good health. Specimen: blood. The CDR3 reads CASSPLGHGGEAFF. The CDR3 coding sequence is TGTGCCAGCAGTCCCCTCGGGCACGGTGGGGAAGCTTTCTTT.